This T cell receptor (beta chain) was obtained from a study of T-cell reconstitution after alpha-beta-depleted transplantation in children. In this sample, this clonotype turned up a few times. The antigen is unknown. Study-wide results and caveats: Several hundred expanded graft clones reportedly gave rise to the alpha-beta T cells present about two months after transplant. A year had passed since transplant, and T-cell counts and diversity by then came mostly from newly produced T cells. Surviving recipient cells, namely T cells and thymic progenitors, were the source of high day-60 TCRbeta diversity in some patients.

Looked up from germline, CDR1 is MNHNS and CDR2 is SASEGT. The CDR3 loop spans 15 amino acids. Trimming left V 6 bases short and J 4 bases short, with 16 bases between. Unique molecular identifiers were used to barcode this TCRbeta library. TCRdb reanalysed the PCR reads using MiXCR and keeps one entry per CDR3 protein. The sample has around 440,000 distinct CDR3 sequences; under 12% are singletons. This sample comprised PBMCs, obtained before TCRalphabeta/CD19-depleted stem cell transplant. The sequence came from a child aged 2 to 15 with inherited bone marrow failure, due to receive a stem cell transplant. J is TRBJ1-5 and V is TRBV6-1; D remains ambiguous. In DNA, the CDR3 is TGTGCCAGCAGCCCCTTCACGGCGGAAAATCAGCCCCAGCATTTT. Protein product: CASSPFTAENQPQHF.